The T cell receptor (beta chain) described here comes from a study of vaccination and CD4 T cells after COVID-19. Per the germline V gene, CDR1 is MGHDK and CDR2 is SYGVNS. Trimming removed 4 bases at V and 4 bases at J, with 10 bases between. This CDR3 comprises 13 residues. Cultured CD4+ T-cell DNA underwent Oncomine TCR Beta short-read sequencing. TCRdb fed the PCR reads into MiXCR, producing one record per CDR3 protein. The sample consists of 4,300 or so distinct CDR3 sequences, about 26% of them appearing once. Study observations and caveats: Reactive clone data from convalescent patients indicated a median of 86.3% appearing only post-vaccination.

Notes on this clonotype: Its specificity is not known.

Noted treatment: approximately 11-day PBMC culture with coronavirus spike peptide pools or control peptides (ViraFEST assay). Sequencing was carried out using CD4+ T cells from blood, cultured in vitro. The source is a human donor who had recovered from COVID-19. V is TRBV25-1 and J is TRBJ1-2; D is uncertain. The CDR3 here is CASSAGISYGYTF. The CDR3 nucleotides are TGTGCCAGCAGTGCCGGGATAAGCTATGGCTACACCTTC.